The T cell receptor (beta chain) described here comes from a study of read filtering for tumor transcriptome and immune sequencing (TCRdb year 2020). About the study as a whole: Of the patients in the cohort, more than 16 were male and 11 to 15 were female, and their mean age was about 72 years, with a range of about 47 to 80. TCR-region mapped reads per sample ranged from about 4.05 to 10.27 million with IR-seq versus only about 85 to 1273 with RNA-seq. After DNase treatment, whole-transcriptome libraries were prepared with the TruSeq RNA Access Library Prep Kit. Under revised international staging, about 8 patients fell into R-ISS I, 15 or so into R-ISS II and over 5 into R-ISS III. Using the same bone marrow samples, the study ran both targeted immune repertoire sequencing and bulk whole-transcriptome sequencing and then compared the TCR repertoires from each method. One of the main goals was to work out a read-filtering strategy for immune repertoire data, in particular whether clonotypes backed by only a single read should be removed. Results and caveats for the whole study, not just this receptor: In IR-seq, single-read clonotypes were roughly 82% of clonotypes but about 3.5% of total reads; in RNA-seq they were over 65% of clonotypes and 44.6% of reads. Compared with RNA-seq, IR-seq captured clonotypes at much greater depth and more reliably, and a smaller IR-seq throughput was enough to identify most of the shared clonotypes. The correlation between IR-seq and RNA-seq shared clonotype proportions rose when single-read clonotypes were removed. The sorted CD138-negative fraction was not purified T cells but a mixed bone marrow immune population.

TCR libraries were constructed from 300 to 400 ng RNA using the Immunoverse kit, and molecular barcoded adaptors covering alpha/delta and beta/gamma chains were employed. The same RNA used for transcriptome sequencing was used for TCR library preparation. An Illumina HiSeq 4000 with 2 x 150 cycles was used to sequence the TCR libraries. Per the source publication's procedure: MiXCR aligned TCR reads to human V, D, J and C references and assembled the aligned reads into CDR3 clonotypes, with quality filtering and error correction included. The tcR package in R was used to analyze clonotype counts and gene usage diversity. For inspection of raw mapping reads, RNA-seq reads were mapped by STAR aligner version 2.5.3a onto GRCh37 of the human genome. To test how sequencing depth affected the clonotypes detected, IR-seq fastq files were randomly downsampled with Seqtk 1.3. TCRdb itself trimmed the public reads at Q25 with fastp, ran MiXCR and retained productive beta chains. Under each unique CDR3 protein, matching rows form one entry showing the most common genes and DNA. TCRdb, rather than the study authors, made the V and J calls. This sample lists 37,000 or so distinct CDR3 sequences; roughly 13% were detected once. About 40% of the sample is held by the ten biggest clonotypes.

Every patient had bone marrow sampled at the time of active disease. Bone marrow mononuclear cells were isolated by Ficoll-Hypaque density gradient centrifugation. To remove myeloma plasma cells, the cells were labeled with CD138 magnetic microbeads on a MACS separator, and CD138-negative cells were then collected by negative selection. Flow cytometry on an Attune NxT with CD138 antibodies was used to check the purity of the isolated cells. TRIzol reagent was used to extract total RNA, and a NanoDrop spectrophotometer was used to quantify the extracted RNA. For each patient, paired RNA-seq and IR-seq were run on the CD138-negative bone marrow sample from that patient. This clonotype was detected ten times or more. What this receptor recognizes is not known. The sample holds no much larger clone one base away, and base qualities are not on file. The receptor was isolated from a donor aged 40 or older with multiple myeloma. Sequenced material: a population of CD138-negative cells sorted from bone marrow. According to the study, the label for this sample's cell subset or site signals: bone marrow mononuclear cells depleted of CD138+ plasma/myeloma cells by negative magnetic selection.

The CDR3 has the sequence CASSLFSGQPQHF. The DNA is TGTGCCAGCAGTTTATTTAGCGGACAGCCCCAGCATTTT. The receptor chain draws on TRBV28 and TRBJ1-5; the D gene lacks a confident call. The CDR3 starts with the cysteine, ends with the phenylalanine, and has 13 residues. Just the 39-base CDR3 DNA is kept, in frame starting at base 1. A distance of 8 bases separates the germline ends of V and J, which lose 1 base and 7 bases respectively. CDR1 MDHEN and CDR2 SYDVKM are derived from the germline V gene.